This TCR beta chain was sequenced for a study of blood T cell repertoires in COVID-19. Study overall: T cells, B-cell-depleted T cells, or PBMCs supplied cDNA or gDNA.

Libraries were prepared by immunoSEQ multiplex PCR; TCRdb keeps only in-frame clonotypes and omits some of them. This table holds a few hundred thousand clones, 82% found once. This clone was seen more than once but under ten times. Trimming at V came to 4 bases and at J to 0 bases, leaving 7 bases not matched to a gene. Germline-derived CDR1 and CDR2 are SQVTM and ANQGSEA. This CDR3 spans 15 amino acids. The origin of this receptor is a woman between 18 and 30 years old with acute or convalescent COVID-19. The sequencing sample was made of peripheral blood. The genes are TRBV29-1 and TRBJ2-3, with 7 bases that match TRBD2. The CDR3 reads CSVGSQGGSTDTQYF. CDR3 nucleotides: TGCAGCGTTGGATCGCAGGGAGGGAGCACAGATACGCAGTATTTT.